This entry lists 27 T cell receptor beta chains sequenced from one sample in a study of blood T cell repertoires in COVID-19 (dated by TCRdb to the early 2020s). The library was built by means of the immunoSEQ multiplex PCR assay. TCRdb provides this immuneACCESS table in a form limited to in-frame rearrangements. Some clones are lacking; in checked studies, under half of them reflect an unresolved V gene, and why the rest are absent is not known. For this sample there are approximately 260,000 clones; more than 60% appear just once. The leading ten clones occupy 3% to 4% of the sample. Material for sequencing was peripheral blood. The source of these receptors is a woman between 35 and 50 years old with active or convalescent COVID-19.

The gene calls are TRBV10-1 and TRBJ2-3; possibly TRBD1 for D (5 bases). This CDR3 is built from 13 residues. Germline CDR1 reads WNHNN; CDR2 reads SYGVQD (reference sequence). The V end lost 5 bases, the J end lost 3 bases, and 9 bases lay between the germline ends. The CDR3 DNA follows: TGCGCCAGCAGTAAGGGGCCAACAGATACGCAGTATTTT. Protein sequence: CASSKGPTDTQYF.

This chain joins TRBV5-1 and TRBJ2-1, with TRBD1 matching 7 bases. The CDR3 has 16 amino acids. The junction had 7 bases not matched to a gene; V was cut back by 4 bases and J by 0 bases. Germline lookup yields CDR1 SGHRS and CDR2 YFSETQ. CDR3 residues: CASSVQGSGSYNEQFF. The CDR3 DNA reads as TGCGCCAGCAGCGTACAGGGGTCGGGCTCCTACAATGAGCAGTTCTTC. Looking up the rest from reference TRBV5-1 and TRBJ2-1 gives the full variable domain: KAGVTQTPRYLIKTRGQQVTLSCSPISGHRSVSWYQQTPGQGLQFLFEYFSETQRNKGNFPGRFSGRQFSNSRSEMNVSTLELGDSALYLCASSVQGSGSYNEQFFGPGTRLTVL.

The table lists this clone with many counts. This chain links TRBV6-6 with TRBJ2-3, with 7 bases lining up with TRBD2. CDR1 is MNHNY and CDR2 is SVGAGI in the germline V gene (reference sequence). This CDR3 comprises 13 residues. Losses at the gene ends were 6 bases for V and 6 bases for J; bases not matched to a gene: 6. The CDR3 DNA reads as TGTGCCAGCAGCCGCGGACTAGTGGATACGCAGTATTTT. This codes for CASSRGLVDTQYF.

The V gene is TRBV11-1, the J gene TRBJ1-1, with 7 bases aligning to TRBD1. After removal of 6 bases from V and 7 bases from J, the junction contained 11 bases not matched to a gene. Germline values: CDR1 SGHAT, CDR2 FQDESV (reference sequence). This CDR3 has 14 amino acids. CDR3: CASRGGTATYEAFF. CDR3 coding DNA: TGTGCCAGCAGGGGTGGGACAGCGACTTATGAAGCTTTCTTT.

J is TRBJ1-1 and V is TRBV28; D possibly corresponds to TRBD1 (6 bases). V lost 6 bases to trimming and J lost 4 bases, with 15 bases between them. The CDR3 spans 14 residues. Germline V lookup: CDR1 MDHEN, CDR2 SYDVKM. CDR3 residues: CASRQQGGSTEAFF. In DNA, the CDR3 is TGTGCCAGCAGGCAACAGGGTGGGAGCACTGAAGCTTTCTTT.

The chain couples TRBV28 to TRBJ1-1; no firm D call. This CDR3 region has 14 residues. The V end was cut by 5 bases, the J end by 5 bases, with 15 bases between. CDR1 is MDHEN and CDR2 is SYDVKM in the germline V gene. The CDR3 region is CASSPTLSVTEAFF. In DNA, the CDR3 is TGTGCCAGCAGTCCAACTTTATCGGTTACTGAAGCTTTCTTT.

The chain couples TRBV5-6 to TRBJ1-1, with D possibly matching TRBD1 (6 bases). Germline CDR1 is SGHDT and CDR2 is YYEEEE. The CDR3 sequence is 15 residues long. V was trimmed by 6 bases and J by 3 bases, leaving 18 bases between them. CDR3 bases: TGTGCCAGCACCTCCGCCGGGGGGCCCGACACTGAAGCTTTCTTT. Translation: CASTSAGGPDTEAFF. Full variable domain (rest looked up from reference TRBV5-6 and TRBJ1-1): DAGVTQSPTHLIKTRGQQVTLRCSPKSGHDTVSWYQQALGQGPQFIFQYYEEEERQRGNFPDRFSGHQFPNYSSELNVNALLLGDSALYLCASTSAGGPDTEAFFGQGTRLTVV.

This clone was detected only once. In nucleotides, the CDR3 is TGCTCACTAGCGGGGGATATCTACAATGAGCAGTTCTTC. It translates to CSLAGDIYNEQFF. The genes are TRBV29-1 and TRBJ2-1, with TRBD2 matching 11 bases. This CDR3 region has 13 residues. Germline CDR1 reads SQVTM; CDR2 reads ANQGSEA.

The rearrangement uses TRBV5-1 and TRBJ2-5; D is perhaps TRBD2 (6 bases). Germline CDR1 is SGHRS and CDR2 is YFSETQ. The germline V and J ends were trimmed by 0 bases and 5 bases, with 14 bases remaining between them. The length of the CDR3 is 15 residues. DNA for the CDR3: TGCGCCAGCAGCTTGGTACGGACTACCGGGGAGACCCAGTACTTC. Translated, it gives CASSLVRTTGETQYF.

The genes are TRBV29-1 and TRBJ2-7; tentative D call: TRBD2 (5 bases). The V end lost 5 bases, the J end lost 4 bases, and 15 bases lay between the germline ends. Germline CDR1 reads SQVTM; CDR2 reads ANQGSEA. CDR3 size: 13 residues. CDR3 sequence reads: CSVLPRGGYEQYF. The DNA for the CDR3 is TGCAGCGTTCTCCCCCGGGGTGGGTACGAGCAGTACTTC.

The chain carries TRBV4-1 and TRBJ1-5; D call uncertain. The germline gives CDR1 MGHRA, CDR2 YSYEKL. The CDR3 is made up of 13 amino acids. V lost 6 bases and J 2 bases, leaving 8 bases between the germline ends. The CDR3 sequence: CASSWRGNQPQHF. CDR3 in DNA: TGCGCCAGCAGTTGGAGGGGCAATCAGCCCCAGCATTTT.

CDR3 protein: CASSQGADGYTF. Here the CDR3 DNA reads TGTGCCAGCAGCCAAGGGGCAGACGGCTACACCTTC. The chain recombines TRBV4-2 with TRBJ1-2; D gene ambiguous. Trimming stripped 1 base from V and 8 bases from J, with 8 bases between. The CDR3 sequence is 12 residues long. Germline lookup yields CDR1 LGHNA and CDR2 YNFKEQ.

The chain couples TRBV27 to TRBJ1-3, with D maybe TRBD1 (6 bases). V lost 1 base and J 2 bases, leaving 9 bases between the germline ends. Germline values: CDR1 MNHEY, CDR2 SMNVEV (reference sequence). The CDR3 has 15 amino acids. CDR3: CASSLYRAPGNTIYF. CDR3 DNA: TGTGCCAGCAGTTTATACAGGGCCCCTGGAAACACCATATATTTT.

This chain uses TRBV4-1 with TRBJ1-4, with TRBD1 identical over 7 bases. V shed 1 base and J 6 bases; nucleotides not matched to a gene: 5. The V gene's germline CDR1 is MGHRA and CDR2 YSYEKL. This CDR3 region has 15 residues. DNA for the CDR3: TGCGCCAGCAGCCAAGGGTGGGGGACAGATGAAAAACTGTTTTTT. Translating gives CASSQGWGTDEKLFF.

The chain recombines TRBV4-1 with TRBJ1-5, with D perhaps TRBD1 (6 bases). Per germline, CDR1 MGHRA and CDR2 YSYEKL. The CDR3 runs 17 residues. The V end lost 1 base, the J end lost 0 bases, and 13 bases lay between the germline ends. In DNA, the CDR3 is TGCGCCAGCAGCCAAGGGATCGGACAGTATAGCAATCAGCCCCAGCATTTT. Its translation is CASSQGIGQYSNQPQHF.

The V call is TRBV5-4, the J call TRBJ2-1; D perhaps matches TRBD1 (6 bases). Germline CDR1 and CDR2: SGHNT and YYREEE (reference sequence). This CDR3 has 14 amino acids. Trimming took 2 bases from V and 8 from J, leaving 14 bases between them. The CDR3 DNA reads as TGTGCCAGCAGCTTTCAAGGGACAATCCATGAGCAGTTCTTC. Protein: CASSFQGTIHEQFF.

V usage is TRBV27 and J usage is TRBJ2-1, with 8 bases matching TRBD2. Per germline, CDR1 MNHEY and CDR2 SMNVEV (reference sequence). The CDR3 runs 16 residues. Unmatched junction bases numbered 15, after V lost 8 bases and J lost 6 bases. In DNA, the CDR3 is TGTGCCAGCGGCCAGGCACGGGGGGGCCTGCCCAATGAGCAGTTCTTC. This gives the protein CASGQARGGLPNEQFF.

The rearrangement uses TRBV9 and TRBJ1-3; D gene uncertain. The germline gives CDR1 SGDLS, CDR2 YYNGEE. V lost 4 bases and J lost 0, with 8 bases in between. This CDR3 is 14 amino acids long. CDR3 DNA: TGTGCCAGCAGCTCACATAACTCTGGAAACACCATATATTTT. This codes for CASSSHNSGNTIYF. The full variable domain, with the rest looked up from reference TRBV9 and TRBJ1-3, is DSGVTQTPKHLITATGQRVTLRCSPRSGDLSVYWYQQSLDQGLQFLIQYYNGEERAKGNILERFSAQQFPDLHSELNLSSLELGDSALYFCASSSHNSGNTIYFGEGSWLTVV.

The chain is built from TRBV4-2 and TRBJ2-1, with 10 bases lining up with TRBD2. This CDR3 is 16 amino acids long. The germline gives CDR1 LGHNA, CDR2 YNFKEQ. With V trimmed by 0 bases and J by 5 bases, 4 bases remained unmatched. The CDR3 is CASSQDLAGGHNEQFF. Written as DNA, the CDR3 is TGTGCCAGCAGCCAAGATTTAGCGGGGGGCCACAATGAGCAGTTCTTC.

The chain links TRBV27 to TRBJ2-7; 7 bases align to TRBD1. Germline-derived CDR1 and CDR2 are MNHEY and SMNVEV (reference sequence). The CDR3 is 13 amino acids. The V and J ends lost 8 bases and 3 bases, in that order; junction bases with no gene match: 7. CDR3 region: CASSTGNLYEQYF. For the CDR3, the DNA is TGTGCCAGCTCGACAGGGAATCTCTACGAGCAGTACTTC.

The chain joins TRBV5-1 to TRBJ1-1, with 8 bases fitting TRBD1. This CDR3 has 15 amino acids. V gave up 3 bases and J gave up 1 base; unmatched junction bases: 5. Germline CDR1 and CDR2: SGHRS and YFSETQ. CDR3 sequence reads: CASSSSGTGNTEAFF. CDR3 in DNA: TGCGCCAGCAGCTCTTCCGGGACAGGGAACACTGAAGCTTTCTTT.

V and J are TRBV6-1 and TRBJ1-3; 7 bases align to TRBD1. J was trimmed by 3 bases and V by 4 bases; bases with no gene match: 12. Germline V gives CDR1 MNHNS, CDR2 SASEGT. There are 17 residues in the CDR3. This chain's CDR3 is CASSATRDRSNGNTIYF. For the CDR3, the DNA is TGTGCCAGCAGTGCTACTCGGGACAGATCAAATGGAAACACCATATATTTT.

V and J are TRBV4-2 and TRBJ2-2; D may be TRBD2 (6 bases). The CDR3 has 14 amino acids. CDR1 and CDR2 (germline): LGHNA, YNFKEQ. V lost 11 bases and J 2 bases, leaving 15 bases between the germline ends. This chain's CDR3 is CASRPSENTGELFF. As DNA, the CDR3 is TGTGCCTCGCGGCCTAGCGAAAACACCGGGGAGCTGTTTTTT.

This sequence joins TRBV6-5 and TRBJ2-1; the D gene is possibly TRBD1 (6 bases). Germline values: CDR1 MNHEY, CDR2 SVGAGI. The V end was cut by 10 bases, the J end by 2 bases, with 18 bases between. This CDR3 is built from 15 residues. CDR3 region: CATAASQGTYNEQFF. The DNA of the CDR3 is TGTGCCACCGCCGCCTCCCAGGGGACCTACAATGAGCAGTTCTTC.

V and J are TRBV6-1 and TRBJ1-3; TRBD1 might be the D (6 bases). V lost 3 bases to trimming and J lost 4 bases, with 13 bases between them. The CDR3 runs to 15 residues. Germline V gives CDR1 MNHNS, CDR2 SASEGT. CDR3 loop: CASSDAGALGNTIYF. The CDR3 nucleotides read TGTGCCAGCAGTGATGCGGGGGCGTTAGGAAACACCATATATTTT.

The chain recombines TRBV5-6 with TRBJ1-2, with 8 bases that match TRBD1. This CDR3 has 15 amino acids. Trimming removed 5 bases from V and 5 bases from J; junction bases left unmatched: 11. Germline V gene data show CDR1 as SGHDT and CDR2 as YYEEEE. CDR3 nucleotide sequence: TGTGCCAGCAGTCCCGAACCGGGACAGGTGTATGGCTACACCTTC. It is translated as CASSPEPGQVYGYTF. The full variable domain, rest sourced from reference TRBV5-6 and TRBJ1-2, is DAGVTQSPTHLIKTRGQQVTLRCSPKSGHDTVSWYQQALGQGPQFIFQYYEEEERQRGNFPDRFSGHQFPNYSSELNVNALLLGDSALYLCASSPEPGQVYGYTFGSGTRLTVV.

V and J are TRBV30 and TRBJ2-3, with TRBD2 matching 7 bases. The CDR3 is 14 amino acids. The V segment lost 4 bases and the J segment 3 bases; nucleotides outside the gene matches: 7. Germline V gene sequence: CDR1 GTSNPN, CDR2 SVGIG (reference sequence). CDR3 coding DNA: TGTGCCTGGACCCGCCAGGGAGGGACAGATACGCAGTATTTT. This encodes CAWTRQGGTDTQYF.